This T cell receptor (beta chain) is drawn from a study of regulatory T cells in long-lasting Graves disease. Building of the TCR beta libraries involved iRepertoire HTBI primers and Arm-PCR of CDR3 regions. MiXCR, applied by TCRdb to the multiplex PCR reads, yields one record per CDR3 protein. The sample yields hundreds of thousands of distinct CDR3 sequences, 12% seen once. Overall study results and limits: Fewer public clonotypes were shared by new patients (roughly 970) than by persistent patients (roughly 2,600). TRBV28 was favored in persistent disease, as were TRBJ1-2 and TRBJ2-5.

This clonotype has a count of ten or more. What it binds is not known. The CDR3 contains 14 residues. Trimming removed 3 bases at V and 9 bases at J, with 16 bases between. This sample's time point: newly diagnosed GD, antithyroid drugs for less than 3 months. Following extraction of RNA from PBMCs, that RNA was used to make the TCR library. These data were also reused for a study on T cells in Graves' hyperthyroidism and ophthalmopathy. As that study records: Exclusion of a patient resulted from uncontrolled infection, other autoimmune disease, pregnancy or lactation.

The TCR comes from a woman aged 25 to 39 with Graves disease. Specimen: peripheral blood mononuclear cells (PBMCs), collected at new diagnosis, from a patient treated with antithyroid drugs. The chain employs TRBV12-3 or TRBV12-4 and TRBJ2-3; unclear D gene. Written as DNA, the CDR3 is TGTGCCAGCAGTTTTGGGTCTCGGGCAGGCACGCAGTATTTT. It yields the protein CASSFGSRAGTQYF.